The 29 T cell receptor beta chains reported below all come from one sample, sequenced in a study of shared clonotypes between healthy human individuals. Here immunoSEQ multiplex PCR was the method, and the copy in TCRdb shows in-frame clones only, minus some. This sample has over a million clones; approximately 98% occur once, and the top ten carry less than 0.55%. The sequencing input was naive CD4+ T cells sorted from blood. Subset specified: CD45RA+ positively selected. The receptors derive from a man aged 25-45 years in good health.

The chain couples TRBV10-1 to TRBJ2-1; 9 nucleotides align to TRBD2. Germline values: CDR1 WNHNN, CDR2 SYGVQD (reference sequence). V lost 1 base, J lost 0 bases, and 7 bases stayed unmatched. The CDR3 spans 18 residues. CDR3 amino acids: CASSEWPSGASSYNEQFF. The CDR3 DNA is TGCGCCAGCAGTGAGTGGCCTAGCGGGGCGAGCTCCTACAATGAGCAGTTCTTC.

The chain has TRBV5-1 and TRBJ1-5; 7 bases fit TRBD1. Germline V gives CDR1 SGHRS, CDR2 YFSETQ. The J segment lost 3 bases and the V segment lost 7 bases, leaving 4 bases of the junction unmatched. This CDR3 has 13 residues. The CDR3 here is CASGQDFNQPQHF. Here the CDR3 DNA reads TGCGCCAGCGGACAGGACTTCAATCAGCCCCAGCATTTT. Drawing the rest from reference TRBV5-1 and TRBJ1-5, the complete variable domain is KAGVTQTPRYLIKTRGQQVTLSCSPISGHRSVSWYQQTPGQGLQFLFEYFSETQRNKGNFPGRFSGRQFSNSRSEMNVSTLELGDSALYLCASGQDFNQPQHFGDGTRLSIL.

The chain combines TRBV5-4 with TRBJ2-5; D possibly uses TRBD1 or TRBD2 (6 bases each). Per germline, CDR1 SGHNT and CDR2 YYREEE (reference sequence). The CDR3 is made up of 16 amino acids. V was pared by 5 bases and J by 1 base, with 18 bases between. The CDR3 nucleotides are TGTGCCAGCAGGGACTACAAACAGGGACTCCAAGAGACCCAGTACTTC. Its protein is CASRDYKQGLQETQYF.

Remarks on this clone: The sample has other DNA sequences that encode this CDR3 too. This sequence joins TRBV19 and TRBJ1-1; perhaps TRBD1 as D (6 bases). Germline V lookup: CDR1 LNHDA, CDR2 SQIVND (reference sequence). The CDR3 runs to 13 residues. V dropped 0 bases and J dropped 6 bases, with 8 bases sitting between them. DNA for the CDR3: TGTGCCAGTAGTATAGACCCAGGGGCTGAAGCTTTCTTT. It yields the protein CASSIDPGAEAFF.

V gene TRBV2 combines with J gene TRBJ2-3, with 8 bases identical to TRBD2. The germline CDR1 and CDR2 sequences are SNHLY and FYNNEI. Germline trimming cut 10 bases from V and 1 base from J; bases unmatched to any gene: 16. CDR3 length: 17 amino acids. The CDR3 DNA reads TGTGCCACCCCAGGTCGGACTAGCCCTTCGCGCACAGATACGCAGTATTTT. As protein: CATPGRTSPSRTDTQYF.

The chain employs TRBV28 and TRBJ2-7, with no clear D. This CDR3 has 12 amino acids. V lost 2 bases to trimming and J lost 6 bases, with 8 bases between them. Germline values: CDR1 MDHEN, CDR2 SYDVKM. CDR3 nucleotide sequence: TGTGCCAGCAGTTTACGAGCATCCGAGCAGTACTTC. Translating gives CASSLRASEQYF.

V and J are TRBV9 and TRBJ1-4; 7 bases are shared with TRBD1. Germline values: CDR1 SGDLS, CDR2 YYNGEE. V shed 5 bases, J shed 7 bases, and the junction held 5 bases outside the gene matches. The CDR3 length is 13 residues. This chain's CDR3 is CASSPGQSEKLFF. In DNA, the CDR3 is TGTGCCAGCAGTCCGGGACAGAGTGAAAAACTGTTTTTT. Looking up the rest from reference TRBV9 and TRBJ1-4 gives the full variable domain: DSGVTQTPKHLITATGQRVTLRCSPRSGDLSVYWYQQSLDQGLQFLIQYYNGEERAKGNILERFSAQQFPDLHSELNLSSLELGDSALYFCASSPGQSEKLFFGSGTQLSVL.

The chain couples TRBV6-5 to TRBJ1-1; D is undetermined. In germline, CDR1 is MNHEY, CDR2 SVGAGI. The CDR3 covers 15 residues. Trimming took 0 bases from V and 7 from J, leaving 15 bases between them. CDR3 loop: CASSYSNPGSSEAFF. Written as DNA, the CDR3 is TGTGCCAGCAGTTACTCGAATCCGGGGAGCAGTGAAGCTTTCTTT.

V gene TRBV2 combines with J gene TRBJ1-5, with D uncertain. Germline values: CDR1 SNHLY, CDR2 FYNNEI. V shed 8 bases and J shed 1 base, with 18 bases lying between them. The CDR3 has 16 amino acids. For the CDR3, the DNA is TGTGCCAGCCGAAAAGTCTCGGGCGAGAGCAATCAGCCCCAGCATTTT. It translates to CASRKVSGESNQPQHF.

The CDR3 here is CASSLLKDTQYF. Here the CDR3 DNA reads TGTGCCAGCAGCTTATTGAAAGATACGCAGTATTTT. This sequence joins TRBV7-6 and TRBJ2-3; D is undetermined. Germline V CDR1 and CDR2: SGHVS, FNYEAQ. V was shortened by 2 bases and J by 5 bases, with 5 bases between the two germline ends. This CDR3 region has 12 residues.

The CDR3 loop reads CASSAWGWGGYNEQFF. The CDR3 DNA sequence: TGTGCCAGCAGCGCATGGGGCTGGGGGGGATACAATGAGCAGTTCTTC. The chain uses TRBV7-8 and TRBJ2-1; 7 bases agree with TRBD2. This CDR3 is 16 amino acids long. CDR1 and CDR2 from the germline V gene are SGHVS and FQNEAQ. Unmatched junction bases numbered 11, after V lost 5 bases and J lost 4 bases.

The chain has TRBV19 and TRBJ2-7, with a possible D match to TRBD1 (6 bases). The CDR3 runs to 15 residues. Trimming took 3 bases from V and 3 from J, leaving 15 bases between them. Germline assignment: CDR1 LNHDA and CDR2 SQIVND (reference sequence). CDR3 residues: CASSMARDNLYEQYF. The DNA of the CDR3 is TGTGCCAGTAGTATGGCCCGGGACAACCTCTACGAGCAGTACTTC.

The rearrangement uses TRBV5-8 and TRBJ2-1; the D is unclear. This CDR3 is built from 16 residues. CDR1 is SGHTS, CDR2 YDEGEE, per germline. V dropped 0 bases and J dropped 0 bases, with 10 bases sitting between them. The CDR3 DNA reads TGTGCCAGCAGCTTGGGACGACCCAGCTCCTACAATGAGCAGTTCTTC. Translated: CASSLGRPSSYNEQFF.

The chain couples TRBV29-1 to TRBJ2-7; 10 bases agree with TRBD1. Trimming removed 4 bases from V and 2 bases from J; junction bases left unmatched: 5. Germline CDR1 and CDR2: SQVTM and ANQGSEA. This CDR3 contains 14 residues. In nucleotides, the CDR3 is TGCAGCGTTGTGGGACAGGGGCGCCCCTACGAGCAGTACTTC. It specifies CSVVGQGRPYEQYF.

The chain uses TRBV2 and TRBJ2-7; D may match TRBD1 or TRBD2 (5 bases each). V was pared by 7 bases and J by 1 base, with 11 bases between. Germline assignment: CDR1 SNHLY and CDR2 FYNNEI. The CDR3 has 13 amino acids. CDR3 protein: CASTGTYSYEQYF. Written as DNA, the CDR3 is TGTGCCAGCACCGGGACCTATTCCTACGAGCAGTACTTC.

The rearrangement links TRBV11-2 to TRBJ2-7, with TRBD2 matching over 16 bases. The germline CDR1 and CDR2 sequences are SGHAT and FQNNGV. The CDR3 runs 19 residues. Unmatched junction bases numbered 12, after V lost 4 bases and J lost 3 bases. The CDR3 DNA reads TGTGCCAGCAGCTACGTGACCGGGACTAGCGGGAGGGCGGACTACGAGCAGTACTTC. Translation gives CASSYVTGTSGRADYEQYF. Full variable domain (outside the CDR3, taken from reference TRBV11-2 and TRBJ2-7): EAGVAQSPRYKIIEKRQSVAFWCNPISGHATLYWYQQILGQGPKLLIQFQNNGVVDDSQLPKDRFSAERLKGVDSTLKIQPAKLEDSAVYLCASSYVTGTSGRADYEQYFGPGTRLTVT.

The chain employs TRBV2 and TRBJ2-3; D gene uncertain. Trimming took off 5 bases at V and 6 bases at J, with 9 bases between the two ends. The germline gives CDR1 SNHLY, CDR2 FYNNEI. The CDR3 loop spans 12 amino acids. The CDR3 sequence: CASSPGRDTQYF. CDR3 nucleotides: TGTGCCAGCAGTCCGGGTAGGGATACGCAGTATTTT.

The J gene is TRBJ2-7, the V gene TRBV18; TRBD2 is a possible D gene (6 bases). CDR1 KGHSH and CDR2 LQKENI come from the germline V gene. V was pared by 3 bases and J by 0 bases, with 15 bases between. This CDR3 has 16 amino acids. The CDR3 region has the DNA TGTGCCAGCTCACCTGGGGGGAGGCCGAGCTCCTACGAGCAGTACTTC. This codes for CASSPGGRPSSYEQYF.

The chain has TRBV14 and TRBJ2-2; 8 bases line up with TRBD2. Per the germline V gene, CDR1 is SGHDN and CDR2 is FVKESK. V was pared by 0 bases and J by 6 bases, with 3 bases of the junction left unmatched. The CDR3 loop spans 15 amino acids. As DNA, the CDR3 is TGTGCCAGCAGCCAAGATCTGCGGGGGGCCGGGGAGCTGTTTTTT. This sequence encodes CASSQDLRGAGELFF. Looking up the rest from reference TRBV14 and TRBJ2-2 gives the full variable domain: EAGVTQFPSHSVIEKGQTVTLRCDPISGHDNLYWYRRVMGKEIKFLLHFVKESKQDESGMPNNRFLAERTGGTYSTLKVQPAELEDSGVYFCASSQDLRGAGELFFGEGSRLTVL.

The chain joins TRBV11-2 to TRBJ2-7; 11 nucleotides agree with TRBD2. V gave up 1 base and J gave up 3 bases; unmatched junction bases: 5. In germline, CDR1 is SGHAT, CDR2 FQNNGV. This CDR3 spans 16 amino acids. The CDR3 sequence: CASSLATSGSYYEQYF. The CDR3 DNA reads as TGTGCCAGCAGCTTAGCCACTAGCGGGAGCTACTACGAGCAGTACTTC.

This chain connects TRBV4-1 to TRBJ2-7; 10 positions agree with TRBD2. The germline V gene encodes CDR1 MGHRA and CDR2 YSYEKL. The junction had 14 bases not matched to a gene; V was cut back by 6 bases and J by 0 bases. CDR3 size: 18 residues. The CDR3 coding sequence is TGCGCCAGCAGTAAAAGGACTAGCGGAGGGATCAGCTCCTACGAGCAGTACTTC. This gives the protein CASSKRTSGGISSYEQYF.

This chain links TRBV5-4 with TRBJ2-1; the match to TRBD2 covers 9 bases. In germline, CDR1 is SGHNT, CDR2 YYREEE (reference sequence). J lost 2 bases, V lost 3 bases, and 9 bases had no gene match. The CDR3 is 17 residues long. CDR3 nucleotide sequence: TGTGCCAGCAGCTCCGCGCAAGCGGGAGGCCCCTACAATGAGCAGTTCTTC. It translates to CASSSAQAGGPYNEQFF.

CDR3 region: CASSPPLGDEQYF. CDR3 DNA sequence: TGTGCCAGCAGCCCCCCACTTGGCGACGAGCAGTACTTC. The J gene is TRBJ2-7, the V gene TRBV11-3; no firm D call. CDR3 size: 13 residues. Trimming removed 5 bases at V and 5 bases at J, with 13 bases between. Germline values: CDR1 SGHNT, CDR2 YENEEA. Full variable domain (remainder filled in from reference TRBV11-3 and TRBJ2-7): EAGVVQSPRYKIIEKKQPVAFWCNPISGHNTLYWYLQNLGQGPELLIRYENEEAVDDSQLPKDRFSAERLKGVDSTLKIQPAELGDSAVYLCASSPPLGDEQYFGPGTRLTVT.

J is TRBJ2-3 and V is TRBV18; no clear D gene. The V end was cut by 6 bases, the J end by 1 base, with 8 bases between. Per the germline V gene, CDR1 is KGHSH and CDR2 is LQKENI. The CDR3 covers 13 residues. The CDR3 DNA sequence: TGTGCCAGCTCTGACGGAGGCACAGATACGCAGTATTTT. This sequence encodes CASSDGGTDTQYF.

The CDR3 sequence is CASSLFVGAGEQFF. The CDR3 DNA follows: TGCGCCAGCAGCTTGTTCGTTGGCGCTGGTGAGCAGTTCTTC. V gene TRBV5-1 combines with J gene TRBJ2-1, with D uncertain. The CDR3 has 14 amino acids. V was clipped by 1 base and J by 9 bases, with 14 bases between them. Looked up from germline, CDR1 is SGHRS and CDR2 is YFSETQ.

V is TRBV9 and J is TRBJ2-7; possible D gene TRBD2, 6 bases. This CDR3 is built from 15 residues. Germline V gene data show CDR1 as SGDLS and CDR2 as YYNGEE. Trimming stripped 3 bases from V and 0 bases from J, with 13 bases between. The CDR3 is CASSAGLQVSYEQYF. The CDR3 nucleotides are TGTGCCAGCAGCGCGGGACTCCAAGTCTCCTACGAGCAGTACTTC.

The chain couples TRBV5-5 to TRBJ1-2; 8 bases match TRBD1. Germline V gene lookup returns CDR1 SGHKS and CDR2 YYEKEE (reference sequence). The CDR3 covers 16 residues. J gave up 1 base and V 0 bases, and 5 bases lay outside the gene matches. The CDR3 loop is CASSLGRTGFNYGYTF. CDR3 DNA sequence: TGTGCCAGCAGCTTGGGTCGGACAGGGTTTAACTATGGCTACACCTTC. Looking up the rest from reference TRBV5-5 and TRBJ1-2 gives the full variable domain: DAGVTQSPTHLIKTRGQQVTLRCSPISGHKSVSWYQQVLGQGPQFIFQYYEKEERGRGNFPDRFSARQFPNYSSELNVNALLLGDSALYLCASSLGRTGFNYGYTFGSGTRLTVV.

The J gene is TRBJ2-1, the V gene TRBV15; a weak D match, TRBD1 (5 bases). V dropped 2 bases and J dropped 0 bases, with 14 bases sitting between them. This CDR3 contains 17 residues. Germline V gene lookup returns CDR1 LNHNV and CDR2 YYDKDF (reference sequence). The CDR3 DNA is TGTGCCACCAGCAGACACAAGGGGTTTGACTCCTACAATGAGCAGTTCTTC. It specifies CATSRHKGFDSYNEQFF.

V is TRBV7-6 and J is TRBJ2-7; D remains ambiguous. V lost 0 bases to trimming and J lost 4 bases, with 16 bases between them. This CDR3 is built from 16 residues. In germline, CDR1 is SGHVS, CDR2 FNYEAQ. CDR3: CASSLAQVSLTYEQYF. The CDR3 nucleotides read TGTGCCAGCAGCTTAGCGCAAGTTTCTCTAACTTACGAGCAGTACTTC.